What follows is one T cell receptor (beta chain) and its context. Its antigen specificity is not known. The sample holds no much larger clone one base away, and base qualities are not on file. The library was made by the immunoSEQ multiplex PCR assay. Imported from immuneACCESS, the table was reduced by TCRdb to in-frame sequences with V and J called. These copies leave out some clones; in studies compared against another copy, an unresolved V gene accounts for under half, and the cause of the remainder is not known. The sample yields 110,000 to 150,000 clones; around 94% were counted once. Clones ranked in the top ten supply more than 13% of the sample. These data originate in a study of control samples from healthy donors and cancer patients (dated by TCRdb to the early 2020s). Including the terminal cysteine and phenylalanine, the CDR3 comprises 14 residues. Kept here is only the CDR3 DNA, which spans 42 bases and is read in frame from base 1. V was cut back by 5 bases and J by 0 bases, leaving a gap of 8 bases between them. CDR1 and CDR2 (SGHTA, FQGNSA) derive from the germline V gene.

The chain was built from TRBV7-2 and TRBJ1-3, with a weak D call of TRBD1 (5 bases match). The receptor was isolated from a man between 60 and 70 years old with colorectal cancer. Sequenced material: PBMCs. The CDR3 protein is CASSITGSGNTIYF. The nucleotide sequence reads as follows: TGTGCCAGCAGCATTACAGGCTCTGGAAACACCATATATTTT.